This T cell receptor beta chain comes out of a study of blood T cell repertoires in COVID-19. The germline gives CDR1 LNHDA, CDR2 SQIVND (reference sequence). V was pared by 5 bases and J by 9 bases, with 19 bases between. This CDR3 has 14 residues. TCRdb keeps only in-frame clones here, not all; method: immunoSEQ multiplex PCR. Among 110,000 or so clones listed, 75% to 90% were seen once. This clonotype was obtained from an older woman with COVID-19, enrolled during active disease. The genes are TRBV19 and TRBJ1-2; D perhaps matches TRBD1 (6 bases). Sequenced input: peripheral blood. In nucleotides, the CDR3 is TGTGCCAGTAGTGTAACAGGGAAGTTAAGGAGCTACACCTTC. Its protein is CASSVTGKLRSYTF.